The 14 T cell receptor beta chains listed next were all sequenced from one sample in a study of blood T cells in healthy people across ages. The authors ran a second PCR of 7 to 11 cycles using a sample-barcoded 5' primer and a J-beta primer mix. From the 5' RACE reads, TCRdb called clonotypes with MiXCR, one entry per CDR3 protein. The table has approximately 490,000 distinct CDR3 sequences, under 30% seen once. The same sample was also studied in work on T cells of mothers and their children.

Sequencing input: blood. The receptors here all came from a boy aged 10-17 years in good health.

V usage is TRBV20-1 and J usage is TRBJ2-1; 7 bases map to TRBD2. V shed 0 bases and J 0 bases; nucleotides not matched to a gene: 5. This CDR3 is 16 amino acids long. From germline, CDR1 is DFQATT and CDR2 SNEGSKA (reference sequence). The CDR3 here is CSARDAGESSYNEQFF. CDR3 DNA: TGCAGTGCTAGAGATGCGGGGGAGAGCTCCTACAATGAGCAGTTCTTC.

The chain uses TRBV24-1 and TRBJ1-2; D gene ambiguous. With 3 bases removed from V and 5 bases from J, the gap between germline ends came to 15 bases. The CDR3 extends over 15 amino acids. Germline V gene sequence: CDR1 KGHDR, CDR2 SFDVKD. The CDR3 DNA reads as TGTGCCACCAGTGATGCAGGCCAAAGCTTTTATGGCTACACCTTC. Its protein is CATSDAGQSFYGYTF.

This CDR3 reads CATSDLRADNFGEQFF. DNA of the CDR3: TGTGCCACCAGTGATTTACGGGCAGATAATTTTGGGGAGCAGTTCTTC. This chain uses TRBV24-1 with TRBJ2-1; D is unclear. Germline V gene sequence: CDR1 KGHDR, CDR2 SFDVKD. There are 16 residues in the CDR3. Trimming cost V 1 base and J 10 bases, with 19 bases left between them.

Notes on this clonotype: The junction departs from the called germline gene at one end, perhaps through a read error. The chain employs TRBV7-9 and TRBJ2-3; 8 bases fit TRBD2. CDR1 is SEHNR, CDR2 FQNEAQ, per germline (reference sequence). CDR3 size: 15 residues. The CDR3 reads CASSLASGSTDTQYF. The CDR3 bases are TGCGCCAGCAGCTTGGCTAGCGGGAGCACAGATACGCAGTATTTT.

This clonotype has more than one count but fewer than ten. The chain couples TRBV9 to TRBJ2-4, with D unclear. V was cut by 1 base and J by 11 bases, with 16 bases left in between. Germline assignment: CDR1 SGDLS and CDR2 YYNGEE. The CDR3 sequence is 14 residues long. CDR3 in amino acids: CASSVNGGPSVQYF. The CDR3, as DNA: TGTGCCAGCAGCGTAAACGGTGGGCCTTCTGTTCAGTACTTC.

A few counts support this clonotype. The chain uses TRBV7-3 and TRBJ2-5; the match to TRBD2 covers 11 bases. CDR1 and CDR2 (germline): SGHTA, FQGTGA. The junction had 2 bases not matched to a gene; V was cut back by 1 base and J by 7 bases. This CDR3 is 14 amino acids long. The CDR3 reads CASSLIGTSGTQYF. The CDR3 coding sequence is TGTGCCAGCAGCTTAATTGGGACTAGCGGGACCCAGTACTTC.

DNA for the CDR3: TGCGCCAGCAGCCAAGATCGTAGGGGTTTGGAGACCCAGTACTTC. It encodes CASSQDRRGLETQYF. This chain uses TRBV4-3 with TRBJ2-5; weak D call: TRBD1 (5 bases). The V gene lost 0 bases and the J gene lost 5 bases, with 13 bases spanning the gap. CDR1 and CDR2 (germline): LGHNA, YSLEER. The CDR3 length is 15 residues.

This clonotype was seen more than once but under ten times. The chain links TRBV6-1 to TRBJ2-4; weak D call: TRBD2 (6 bases). The CDR3 extends over 17 amino acids. The germline V and J ends were trimmed by 2 bases and 5 bases, with 19 bases remaining between them. The germline V gene encodes CDR1 MNHNS and CDR2 SASEGT. DNA of the CDR3: TGTGCCAGCAGTGAATTCGGGGGTAATCTTCCTCAAAACATTCAGTACTTC. Its translation is CASSEFGGNLPQNIQYF.

The chain uses TRBV7-8 and TRBJ2-1, with D unclear. Between the trimmed V and J ends, which lost 0 bases and 6 bases, there was a span of 6 bases. There are 13 residues in the CDR3. CDR1 and CDR2 (germline): SGHVS, FQNEAQ. Written as DNA, the CDR3 is TGTGCCAGCAGCTTAGCAGTGACCAATGAGCAGTTCTTC. Protein product: CASSLAVTNEQFF.

V gene TRBV4-3 combines with J gene TRBJ2-5; 7 positions match TRBD1. The end of the DNA is better explained by TRBJ2-1, so the J call may be wrong. The CDR3 runs 15 residues. In germline, CDR1 is LGHNA, CDR2 YSLEER. CDR3 residues: CASSRTGWGYNEQFF. The CDR3 nucleotides read TGCGCCAGCAGCCGGACAGGCTGGGGTTACAATGAGCAGTTCTTC.

The V gene is TRBV20-1, the J gene TRBJ2-2, with 7 bases fitting TRBD1. This CDR3 comprises 15 residues. From germline, CDR1 is DFQATT and CDR2 SNEGSKA (reference sequence). The V and J ends lost 5 bases and 2 bases, in that order; junction bases with no gene match: 8. The CDR3 DNA is TGCAGTGCTCGTGGGGACAGCGTAAACACCGGGGAGCTGTTTTTT. Its protein product is CSARGDSVNTGELFF.

This clonotype turned up a few times. This chain joins TRBV20-1 and TRBJ1-1; D remains ambiguous. Germline V gene sequence: CDR1 DFQATT, CDR2 SNEGSKA (reference sequence). The CDR3 is 12 residues long. V lost 7 bases, J lost 2 bases, and 11 bases lay in between. This CDR3 is CSGYGQNTEAFF. Written as DNA, the CDR3 is TGCAGTGGGTACGGTCAAAACACTGAAGCTTTCTTT.

Note on this clonotype: At one boundary the junction diverges from the germline segment, which might be a read error. The chain employs TRBV5-1 and TRBJ2-5, with 10 bases that match TRBD2. The DNA end is more similar to TRBJ2-7, so the J call may be wrong. CDR3 length: 16 residues. The V gene's germline CDR1 is SGHRS and CDR2 YFSETQ. The CDR3 loop reads CASSIEASGGSCEQYF. CDR3 in DNA: TGCGCCAGCAGCATCGAGGCTAGCGGGGGCTCCTGCGAGCAGTACTTC.

V gene TRBV27 combines with J gene TRBJ1-2, with 7 bases lining up with TRBD1. This CDR3 is 13 amino acids long. V trimming: 6 bases; J trimming: 4 bases; junction bases outside the gene matches: 5. Germline lookup yields CDR1 MNHEY and CDR2 SMNVEV (reference sequence). CDR3: CASRQTGSYGYTF. The DNA of the CDR3 is TGTGCCAGCAGACAGACAGGGTCCTATGGCTACACCTTC.